The 30 T cell receptor beta chains in this list originate from one sample, sequenced in a study of blood T cell repertoires in COVID-19. The method was immunoSEQ multiplex PCR; TCRdb's version includes in-frame clones alone and lacks a portion of them. The sample has 140,000 or so clones; about 80% are singletons. The source material was peripheral blood. The receptors were gathered from a human donor in a cohort sampled during active COVID-19.

This clone turned up a few times. This chain's CDR3 is CASSRTYRDRTNYGYTF. DNA for the CDR3: TGTGCCAGCAGCCGAACCTATCGGGACAGAACTAACTATGGCTACACCTTC. The chain carries TRBV3-1 (or the pseudogene TRBV3-2) and TRBJ1-2; 7 nucleotides line up with TRBD1. CDR3 length: 17 residues. CDR1 LGHDT and CDR2 YNNKEL come from the germline V gene (reference sequence). V gave up 4 bases and J gave up 0 bases; unmatched junction bases: 11.

The V call is TRBV15, the J call TRBJ1-2; the D is unclear. Trimming took off 1 base at V and 1 base at J, with 7 bases between the two ends. Germline V gene lookup returns CDR1 LNHNV and CDR2 YYDKDF (reference sequence). The CDR3 loop spans 14 amino acids. Written as DNA, the CDR3 is TGTGCCACCAGCAGAGCAGGAATTAACTATGGCTACACCTTC. This gives the protein CATSRAGINYGYTF.

The rearrangement links TRBV6-6 to TRBJ2-5; D remains unclear. V lost 0 bases to trimming and J lost 1 base, with 6 bases between them. Germline CDR1 reads MNHNY; CDR2 reads SVGAGI (reference sequence). This CDR3 is 14 amino acids long. The CDR3 nucleotides are TGTGCCAGCAGTTACTCCCCGTCCCAAGAGACCCAGTACTTC. Translation: CASSYSPSQETQYF.

The rearrangement links TRBV2 to TRBJ2-2; possible D gene TRBD2, 5 bases. Trimming left V 8 bases short and J 5 bases short, with 12 bases between. From germline, CDR1 is SNHLY and CDR2 FYNNEI. The CDR3 has 13 amino acids. The CDR3 DNA sequence: TGTGCCAGCCGCGACTACGGGACCGGGGAGCTGTTTTTT. Its protein product is CASRDYGTGELFF.

The chain has TRBV27 and TRBJ1-6; D uncertain. V lost 2 bases, J lost 6 bases, and 14 bases lay in between. This CDR3 is 16 amino acids long. CDR1 is MNHEY and CDR2 is SMNVEV in the germline V gene (reference sequence). The CDR3 here is CASSLEWSPTNSPLHF. CDR3 sequence (DNA): TGTGCCAGCAGTTTAGAGTGGTCACCAACTAATTCACCCCTCCACTTT.

This clone was seen once. The rearrangement joins TRBV7-9 to TRBJ2-1; D might be TRBD2 (5 bases). Trimming shortened V by 2 bases and J by 5 bases, and 10 bases separated the two germline ends. Germline CDR1 SEHNR, CDR2 FQNEAQ (reference sequence). The CDR3 spans 14 residues. As DNA, the CDR3 is TGTGCCAGCAGCTTATCCGGGAACCACAATGAGCAGTTCTTC. It specifies CASSLSGNHNEQFF.

This clone has a single count. In DNA form, the CDR3 reads TGTGCCAGTACCCAGAGCGGGGGAGTTTACAATGAGCAGTTCTTC. Protein: CASTQSGGVYNEQFF. This chain connects TRBV19 to TRBJ2-1, with 8 bases fitting TRBD2. The CDR3 has 15 amino acids. Germline V gene lookup returns CDR1 LNHDA and CDR2 SQIVND (reference sequence). The junction had 9 bases not matched to a gene; V was cut back by 7 bases and J by 4 bases.

The chain carries TRBV7-9 and TRBJ2-3; D might be TRBD1 (5 bases). CDR3 size: 12 residues. With 6 bases removed from V and 4 bases from J, the gap between germline ends came to 8 bases. Germline CDR1 SEHNR, CDR2 FQNEAQ (reference sequence). The CDR3, as DNA: TGTGCCAGCAGTTCGACAGCAGATACGCAGTATTTT. Its protein is CASSSTADTQYF.

The V and J genes are TRBV5-4 and TRBJ1-2; TRBD1 agrees at 8 bases. V was clipped by 4 bases and J by 7 bases; unmatched bases: 3. The germline CDR1 and CDR2 sequences are SGHNT and YYREEE (reference sequence). The CDR3 has 12 amino acids. The chain's CDR3 is CASSIGQGGYTF. In DNA, the CDR3 is TGTGCCAGCAGCATCGGACAGGGTGGCTACACCTTC.

The gene calls are TRBV3-1 (or the pseudogene TRBV3-2) and TRBJ2-3; D is undetermined. CDR1 LGHDT and CDR2 YNNKEL come from the germline V gene (reference sequence). Trimming removed 1 base from V and 8 bases from J, with 7 bases in between. The CDR3 is made up of 12 amino acids. Here the CDR3 reads CASSQGAGTQYF. CDR3 nucleotide sequence: TGTGCCAGCAGCCAAGGGGCAGGTACGCAGTATTTT.

The chain is built from TRBV10-2 and TRBJ1-5; D is unclear. V dropped 5 bases and J dropped 4 bases, with 12 bases sitting between them. Germline values: CDR1 WSHSY, CDR2 SAAADI. This CDR3 spans 14 amino acids. CDR3 protein: CASSRRNLNQPQHF. The CDR3 DNA is TGCGCCAGCAGTCGGAGGAACCTAAATCAGCCCCAGCATTTT.

The rearrangement joins TRBV25-1 to TRBJ1-2; the match to TRBD1 covers 7 bases. After removal of 3 bases from V and 4 bases from J, the junction contained 5 bases not matched to a gene. Per the germline V gene, CDR1 is MGHDK and CDR2 is SYGVNS. CDR3 length: 14 amino acids. CDR3: CASSDGRGVYGYTF. The DNA of the CDR3 is TGTGCCAGCAGTGACGGCAGGGGGGTCTATGGCTACACCTTC.

The J gene is TRBJ1-4, the V gene TRBV3-1 (or the pseudogene TRBV3-2); 8 bases fit TRBD1. Per germline, CDR1 LGHDT and CDR2 YNNKEL (reference sequence). This CDR3 region has 15 residues. J lost 2 bases, V lost 4 bases, and 3 bases had no gene match. CDR3: CASSLRTGTNEKLFF. The CDR3 DNA follows: TGTGCCAGCAGCCTGCGGACAGGGACTAATGAAAAACTGTTTTTT.

The chain couples TRBV19 to TRBJ1-1, with 8 bases lining up with TRBD1. Germline V gene lookup returns CDR1 LNHDA and CDR2 SQIVND (reference sequence). The ends lost 5 bases at V and 5 bases at J; junction bases unmatched: 7. This CDR3 is 14 amino acids long. CDR3 protein: CASSGVQGGTEAFF. The CDR3 nucleotides read TGTGCCAGTAGTGGAGTACAGGGGGGAACTGAAGCTTTCTTT.

CDR3 coding DNA: TGCGCCAGCCGGCCCGCCCCGGGACAGTGGTACAATGAGCAGTTCTTC. This gives the protein CASRPAPGQWYNEQFF. The rearrangement links TRBV5-1 to TRBJ2-1; 7 nucleotides match TRBD1. The CDR3 spans 16 residues. With V trimmed by 7 bases and J by 4 bases, 14 bases remained unmatched. Germline V CDR1 and CDR2: SGHRS, YFSETQ. Looking up the rest from reference TRBV5-1 and TRBJ2-1 gives the full variable domain: KAGVTQTPRYLIKTRGQQVTLSCSPISGHRSVSWYQQTPGQGLQFLFEYFSETQRNKGNFPGRFSGRQFSNSRSEMNVSTLELGDSALYLCASRPAPGQWYNEQFFGPGTRLTVL.

A single count supports this clone. V gene TRBV7-9 combines with J gene TRBJ2-4; 12 bases map to TRBD2. The germline CDR1 and CDR2 sequences are SEHNR and FQNEAQ (reference sequence). The CDR3 has 18 residues. The V gene end was trimmed by 4 bases and the J gene end by 1 base; junction bases not matched to a gene: 8. The CDR3: CASSYLAGGTSAKNIQYF. In nucleotides, the CDR3 is TGTGCCAGCAGCTATCTAGCGGGGGGGACGTCGGCCAAAAACATTCAGTACTTC.

The gene calls are TRBV7-9 and TRBJ2-3, with 10 bases fitting TRBD2. The CDR3 contains 15 residues. Germline CDR1 and CDR2: SEHNR and FQNEAQ (reference sequence). V lost 1 base, J lost 8 bases, and 6 bases stayed unmatched. CDR3: CASSLGLAGLGTQYF. CDR3 coding DNA: TGTGCCAGCAGCTTAGGACTAGCGGGTCTGGGTACGCAGTATTTT.

This rearrangement joins TRBV19 to TRBJ1-2, with D maybe TRBD1 (5 bases). The V and J ends lost 5 bases and 6 bases respectively, with 19 bases between them. CDR1 is LNHDA, CDR2 SQIVND, per germline (reference sequence). This CDR3 is 15 amino acids long. CDR3 sequence reads: CASSLRPQGHDGYTF. CDR3 coding DNA: TGTGCCAGTAGTCTCCGACCTCAGGGTCACGATGGCTACACCTTC.

The rearrangement uses TRBV28 and TRBJ1-2; D gene unclear. The V gene lost 7 bases and the J gene lost 4 bases, with 16 bases spanning the gap. This CDR3 has 14 residues. In germline, CDR1 is MDHEN, CDR2 SYDVKM. The DNA for the CDR3 is TGTGCCAGCACCCGGATCGAGGGAAGCTATGGCTACACCTTC. Translating gives CASTRIEGSYGYTF.

The rearrangement uses TRBV18 and TRBJ1-1; 7 nucleotides match TRBD1. After removal of 4 bases from V and 1 base from J, the junction contained 3 bases not matched to a gene. The CDR3 loop spans 14 amino acids. Germline values: CDR1 KGHSH, CDR2 LQKENI. In DNA, the CDR3 is TGTGCCAGCTCACGACAGGGTGGGAACACTGAAGCTTTCTTT. Translating it yields CASSRQGGNTEAFF.

The chain joins TRBV29-1 to TRBJ2-5; D call uncertain. Germline CDR1 reads SQVTM; CDR2 reads ANQGSEA. This CDR3 spans 11 amino acids. Between the trimmed V and J ends, which lost 6 bases and 4 bases, there was a span of 9 bases. The CDR3 region is CSVSRGETQYF. The CDR3 DNA reads TGCAGCGTGTCTAGAGGAGAGACCCAGTACTTC.

V gene TRBV12-3 or TRBV12-4 combines with J gene TRBJ2-7; D is unclear. Trimming stripped 6 bases from V and 7 bases from J, with 13 bases between. The length of the CDR3 is 12 residues. CDR3 nucleotide sequence: TGTGCCAGCAGCTTTCGGTCAGGAGAGCAGTACTTC. Translating it yields CASSFRSGEQYF.

The CDR3 is CASSQERGGDSPLHF. CDR3 coding DNA: TGTGCCAGCAGCCAAGAACGGGGGGGGGATTCACCCCTCCACTTT. The chain joins TRBV4-2 to TRBJ1-6, with a possible D match to TRBD1 (5 bases). V lost 0 bases and J 8 bases, leaving 11 bases between the germline ends. CDR1 is LGHNA and CDR2 is YNFKEQ in the germline V gene. The CDR3 has 15 residues.

This chain links TRBV6-2 or TRBV6-3 with TRBJ1-5; the D is unclear. Trimming cost V 5 bases and J 8 bases, with 13 bases left between them. Germline CDR1 MNHEY, CDR2 SVGEGT. The CDR3 spans 13 residues. The CDR3 loop reads CASSPVSEKPQHF. The CDR3 DNA reads TGTGCCAGCAGTCCGGTGTCCGAAAAGCCCCAGCATTTT.

This chain uses TRBV5-1 with TRBJ2-2, with TRBD1 as a possible D gene (7 bases). Germline V gene lookup returns CDR1 SGHRS and CDR2 YFSETQ. The length of the CDR3 is 15 residues. The V end was cut by 1 base, the J end by 7 bases, with 14 bases between. In DNA, the CDR3 is TGCGCCAGCAGCTTGACGTCAGGGGGGAGCGGGGAGCTGTTTTTT. It codes for CASSLTSGGSGELFF.

The chain links TRBV5-1 to TRBJ1-6, with 9 bases aligning to TRBD1. Germline values: CDR1 SGHRS, CDR2 YFSETQ. This CDR3 has 13 residues. J was trimmed by 10 bases and V by 5 bases; bases with no gene match: 4. The CDR3 here is CASRSDRGSPLHF. CDR3 coding DNA: TGCGCCAGCAGATCGGACAGGGGCTCACCCCTCCACTTT.

This clone turned up a few times. V is TRBV7-9 and J is TRBJ2-1; D is uncertain. The CDR3 spans 17 residues. Germline V gene lookup returns CDR1 SEHNR and CDR2 FQNEAQ (reference sequence). Trimming cost V 3 bases and J 2 bases, with 17 bases left between them. CDR3 sequence reads: CASSLINPVSTYNEQFF. The CDR3 DNA reads TGTGCCAGCAGCTTGATTAACCCGGTTTCCACCTACAATGAGCAGTTCTTC.

V is TRBV12-3 or TRBV12-4 and J is TRBJ2-3; 7 nucleotides line up with TRBD2. The CDR3 totals 12 residues. V shed 8 bases and J 4 bases; nucleotides not matched to a gene: 3. The DNA of the CDR3 is TGTGCCAGCCGGACTAGAGCAGATACGCAGTATTTT. Its protein is CASRTRADTQYF.

The chain employs TRBV24-1 and TRBJ1-5, with D tentatively TRBD1 (5 bases). Per the germline V gene, CDR1 is KGHDR and CDR2 is SFDVKD. There are 13 residues in the CDR3. The V gene lost 3 bases and the J gene lost 6 bases, with 8 bases spanning the gap. CDR3 amino acids: CATSDQGAQPQHF. DNA of the CDR3: TGTGCCACCAGTGATCAAGGGGCTCAGCCCCAGCATTTT.

V is TRBV7-9 and J is TRBJ1-1; unclear D gene. V was shortened by 1 base and J by 2 bases, with 5 bases between the two germline ends. The CDR3 contains 13 residues. In germline, CDR1 is SEHNR, CDR2 FQNEAQ (reference sequence). The CDR3 loop is CASSLGANTEAFF. CDR3 DNA sequence: TGTGCCAGCAGCTTAGGGGCAAACACTGAAGCTTTCTTT. Supplemented by reference TRBV7-9 and TRBJ1-1, the full variable domain reads DTGVSQNPRHKITKRGQNVTFRCDPISEHNRLYWYRQTLGQGPEFLTYFQNEAQLEKSRLLSDRFSAERPKGSFSTLEIQRTEQGDSAMYLCASSLGANTEAFFGQGTRLTVV.